The 9 T cell receptor beta chains in this list originate from one sample, sequenced in a study of CD8 T cells in ankylosing spondylitis. TCRdb itself ran the 5' RACE reads through MiXCR, one entry per CDR3 protein. The table has some 140,000 distinct CDR3 sequences, 6% to 8.5% seen once. Source material: blood, either unsorted or a sorted T cell fraction (not recorded which). The source of these receptors is a female donor with ankylosing spondylitis or in good health (not recorded which).

This chain uses TRBV12-3 or TRBV12-4 with TRBJ1-6; 8 bases align to TRBD1. Trimming at V came to 3 bases and at J to 7 bases, leaving 2 bases not matched to a gene. The CDR3 has 14 amino acids. The CDR3 sequence is CASSLYRGNSPLHF. CDR3 bases: TGTGCCAGCAGTTTGTACAGGGGGAATTCACCCCTCCACTTT.

This clonotype was seen ten or more times. The chain uses TRBV6-1 and TRBJ1-5; tentative D call: TRBD1 (6 bases). The germline V and J ends were trimmed by 6 bases and 5 bases, with 11 bases remaining between them. This CDR3 region has 13 residues. Germline V gene sequence: CDR1 MNHNS, CDR2 SASEGT. The CDR3 reads CASSTRGYQPQHF. CDR3 DNA sequence: TGTGCCAGCAGCACCAGGGGTTATCAGCCCCAGCATTTT.

This clonotype was recorded at least ten times. The chain is built from TRBV7-9 and TRBJ1-2; D unresolved. Between the trimmed V and J ends, which lost 5 bases and 4 bases, there was a span of 17 bases. Germline assignment: CDR1 SEHNR and CDR2 FQNEAQ (reference sequence). CDR3 length: 15 amino acids. CDR3 amino acids: CASSLTRNPTYGYTF. In DNA, the CDR3 is TGTGCCAGCAGCCTCACCCGAAACCCGACCTATGGCTACACCTTC. Combining the CDR3 with reference TRBV7-9 and TRBJ1-2 gives the whole variable domain DTGVSQNPRHKITKRGQNVTFRCDPISEHNRLYWYRQTLGQGPEFLTYFQNEAQLEKSRLLSDRFSAERPKGSFSTLEIQRTEQGDSAMYLCASSLTRNPTYGYTFGSGTRLTVV.

This clonotype was counted ten times or more. The chain carries TRBV20-1 and TRBJ1-4, with 7 bases aligning to TRBD1. V was clipped by 6 bases and J by 7 bases; unmatched bases: 11. Per germline, CDR1 DFQATT and CDR2 SNEGSKA (reference sequence). The CDR3 spans 14 residues. CDR3 protein: CSAVYRRGVEKLFF. CDR3 bases: TGCAGTGCCGTCTATCGCAGGGGGGTTGAAAAACTGTTTTTT.

This clonotype was recorded at least ten times. V is TRBV7-2 and J is TRBJ1-6; 9 positions agree with TRBD1. The CDR3 has 14 residues. CDR1 SGHTA and CDR2 FQGNSA come from the germline V gene. The ends lost 3 bases at V and 7 bases at J; junction bases unmatched: 1. In DNA form, the CDR3 reads TGTGCCAGCAGCTTCGGACAGGGGAATTCACCCCTCCACTTT. Translation gives CASSFGQGNSPLHF.

This clonotype was detected ten times or more. The chain is built from TRBV5-1 and TRBJ1-1; the D is unclear. V lost 0 bases and J 0 bases, leaving 15 bases between the germline ends. The length of the CDR3 is 17 residues. Germline V gene data show CDR1 as SGHRS and CDR2 as YFSETQ. Here the CDR3 reads CASSLEDLAGMNTEAFF. DNA for the CDR3: TGCGCCAGCAGCTTGGAAGACCTCGCTGGTATGAACACTGAAGCTTTCTTT.

There are many counts of this clonotype. The chain combines TRBV5-1 with TRBJ1-1; D ambiguous. V was pared by 2 bases and J by 7 bases, with 15 bases between. The germline CDR1 and CDR2 sequences are SGHRS and YFSETQ. The CDR3 spans 14 residues. The CDR3 DNA is TGCGCCAGCAGCTTAGGTATGGAAATCCGTGAAGCTTTCTTT. It is translated as CASSLGMEIREAFF.

The CDR3, as DNA: TGTGCCAGCAGCCAAGATTTGGGACAGGGGCTATACGAGCAGTACTTC. It specifies CASSQDLGQGLYEQYF. The chain recombines TRBV4-2 with TRBJ2-7, with 10 positions matching TRBD1. Unmatched junction bases numbered 6, after V lost 0 bases and J lost 4 bases. This CDR3 is built from 16 residues. Germline lookup yields CDR1 LGHNA and CDR2 YNFKEQ.

This clonotype was observed many times. J is TRBJ1-3 and V is TRBV7-2, with D unresolved. Looked up from germline, CDR1 is SGHTA and CDR2 is FQGNSA. Trimming removed 5 bases at V and 1 base at J, with 15 bases between. This CDR3 contains 16 residues. The CDR3 sequence: CASSLKTPGSGNTIYF. The CDR3 coding sequence is TGTGCCAGCAGCCTAAAGACACCGGGGTCTGGAAACACCATATATTTT.